A single sample is the source of the 11 T cell receptor beta chains below, sequenced in a study of CD8+ T cells in alopecia areata. The treatment here: oral pan-JAK inhibitor, 5-10 mg twice daily. cDNA prepared by RNA extraction and subsequent reverse transcription served as the template for sequencing. Profiled with immunoSEQ multiplex PCR; TCRdb holds only in-frame clones, not every one. The table lists 100,000 to 120,000 clones, roughly 56% of them singletons. Sequencing was performed on CD4+ T cells sorted from blood, taken at week 24, from a patient treated with tofacitinib. These receptors all stem from a human donor with alopecia areata.

V is TRBV6-5 and J is TRBJ2-5; D is uncertain. This CDR3 is 13 amino acids long. Trimming removed 7 bases from V and 2 bases from J, with 11 bases in between. Germline V CDR1 and CDR2: MNHEY, SVGAGI. The CDR3 nucleotides read TGTGCCAGCACCGTTAACGGGCAAGAGACCCAGTACTTC. As protein: CASTVNGQETQYF.

This chain joins TRBV27 and TRBJ2-2; D not certain. This CDR3 comprises 12 residues. CDR1 MNHEY and CDR2 SMNVEV come from the germline V gene (reference sequence). V gave up 3 bases and J gave up 3 bases, with 2 bases separating them. CDR3 region: CASSFHTGELFF. The CDR3 nucleotides read TGTGCCAGCAGTTTTCACACCGGGGAGCTGTTTTTT.

J is TRBJ1-2 and V is TRBV6-5; D unresolved. The V gene lost 5 bases and the J gene lost 4 bases, with 11 bases spanning the gap. The CDR3 length is 13 residues. The germline V gene has CDR1 MNHEY and CDR2 SVGAGI. Here the CDR3 reads CASSKSEAYGYTF. CDR3 coding DNA: TGTGCCAGCAGTAAGAGTGAGGCCTATGGCTACACCTTC.

This clone was counted only a few times. This sequence joins TRBV11-3 and TRBJ2-1; possible D gene TRBD1, 6 bases. Trimming cost V 1 base and J 8 bases, with 12 bases left between them. The CDR3 consists of 14 residues. Germline V gene lookup returns CDR1 SGHNT and CDR2 YENEEA. CDR3 DNA: TGTGCCAGCAGCTTAGGATGGGGGCGAGATGAGCAGTTCTTC. Its protein product is CASSLGWGRDEQFF.

The V gene is TRBV6-6, the J gene TRBJ1-2; D perhaps matches TRBD1 (5 bases). Germline assignment: CDR1 MNHNY and CDR2 SVGAGI (reference sequence). The CDR3 spans 13 residues. Trimming removed 6 bases at V and 8 bases at J, with 16 bases between. CDR3: CASSRSQGGGYTF. CDR3 sequence (DNA): TGTGCCAGCAGCCGTTCCCAGGGTGGCGGCTACACCTTC.

This clone was found a few times. The chain carries TRBV7-2 and TRBJ1-5, with D tentatively TRBD1 (5 bases). The germline V and J ends were trimmed by 1 base and 6 bases, with 16 bases remaining between them. The CDR3 sequence is 16 residues long. Germline V lookup: CDR1 SGHTA, CDR2 FQGNSA. The CDR3 sequence is CASSLETAGTGQPQHF. The CDR3 DNA follows: TGTGCCAGCAGCTTAGAGACGGCAGGGACGGGTCAGCCCCAGCATTTT.

This clone was seen a few times. The chain joins TRBV6-6 to TRBJ1-4; D might be TRBD1 (5 bases). V lost 5 bases and J lost 8, with 15 bases in between. The germline V gene encodes CDR1 MNHNY and CDR2 SVGAGI (reference sequence). CDR3 length equals 14 residues. The CDR3 sequence: CASSPLGGREKLFF. The CDR3 region has the DNA TGTGCCAGCAGTCCACTCGGGGGGAGAGAAAAACTGTTTTTT.

The genes are TRBV6-5 and TRBJ1-6; 8 nucleotides match TRBD1. This CDR3 comprises 14 residues. V lost 5 bases to trimming and J lost 8 bases; unmatched junction nucleotides: 5. CDR1 MNHEY and CDR2 SVGAGI come from the germline V gene. CDR3 loop: CASSMTGVDSPLHF. CDR3 bases: TGTGCCAGCAGTATGACAGGGGTTGATTCACCCCTCCACTTT.

The chain links TRBV5-4 to TRBJ2-3, with TRBD1 as a possible D gene (7 bases). Germline V gene lookup returns CDR1 SGHNT and CDR2 YYREEE (reference sequence). Deletions cut 4 bases from V and 5 bases from J, with 20 bases between. This CDR3 spans 16 amino acids. The DNA of the CDR3 is TGTGCCAGCAGCCTCATAGGGAGGCAGGGGGGAGATACGCAGTATTTT. Translating gives CASSLIGRQGGDTQYF. The full variable domain, with the rest looked up from reference TRBV5-4 and TRBJ2-3, is ETGVTQSPTHLIKTRGQQVTLRCSSQSGHNTVSWYQQALGQGPQFIFQYYREEENGRGNFPPRFSGLQFPNYSSELNVNALELDDSALYLCASSLIGRQGGDTQYFGPGTRLTVL.

A few counts support this clone. The chain has TRBV19 and TRBJ1-5; D is possibly TRBD1 (6 bases). The CDR3 spans 14 residues. Germline V gene sequence: CDR1 LNHDA, CDR2 SQIVND (reference sequence). V shed 9 bases and J shed 5 bases, with 17 bases lying between them. CDR3 DNA sequence: TGTGCCAGCACGACACAGGGTCTTGATCAGCCCCAGCATTTT. Translated, it gives CASTTQGLDQPQHF.

The chain employs TRBV7-9 and TRBJ1-1, with D possibly TRBD1 on 5 matching bases. The V gene lost 1 base and the J gene lost 5 bases, with 8 bases spanning the gap. This CDR3 comprises 13 residues. The germline gives CDR1 SEHNR, CDR2 FQNEAQ (reference sequence). The CDR3 region is CASSLVSGTEAFF. CDR3 DNA: TGTGCCAGCAGCTTAGTTTCAGGGACTGAAGCTTTCTTT.